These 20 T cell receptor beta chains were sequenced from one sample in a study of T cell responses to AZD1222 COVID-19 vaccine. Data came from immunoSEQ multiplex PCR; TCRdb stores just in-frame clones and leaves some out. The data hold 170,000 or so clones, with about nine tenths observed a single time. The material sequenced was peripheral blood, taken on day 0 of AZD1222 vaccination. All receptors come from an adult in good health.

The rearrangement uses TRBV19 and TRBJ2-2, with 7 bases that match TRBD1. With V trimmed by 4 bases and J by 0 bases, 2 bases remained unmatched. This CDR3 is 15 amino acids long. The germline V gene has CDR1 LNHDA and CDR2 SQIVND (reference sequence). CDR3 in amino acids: CASSRDSPNTGELFF. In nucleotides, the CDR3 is TGTGCCAGTAGTAGGGACAGCCCGAACACCGGGGAGCTGTTTTTT.

As DNA, the CDR3 is TGTGCCACCAGTGAGGGGGGGGCCGGGGAGCTGTTTTTT. Translating gives CATSEGGAGELFF. V and J are TRBV24-1 and TRBJ2-2, with TRBD2 identical over 7 bases. The CDR3 has 13 residues. J lost 6 bases, V lost 4 bases, and 1 base had no gene match. The germline CDR1 and CDR2 sequences are KGHDR and SFDVKD.

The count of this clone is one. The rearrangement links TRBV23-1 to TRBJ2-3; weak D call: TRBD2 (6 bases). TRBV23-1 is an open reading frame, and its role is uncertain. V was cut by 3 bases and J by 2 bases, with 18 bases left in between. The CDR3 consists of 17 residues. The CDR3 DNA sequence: TGCGCCAGCAGTCAGAAGGGGACTTTTCCCTACACAGATACGCAGTATTTT. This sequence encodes CASSQKGTFPYTDTQYF.

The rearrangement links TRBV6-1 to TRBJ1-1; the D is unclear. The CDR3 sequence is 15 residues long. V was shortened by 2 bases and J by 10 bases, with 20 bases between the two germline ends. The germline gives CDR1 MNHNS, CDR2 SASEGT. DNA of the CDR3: TGTGCCAGCAGTGAAAAAGGCCAGCGGATCGCGAGAGCTTTCTTT. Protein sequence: CASSEKGQRIARAFF.

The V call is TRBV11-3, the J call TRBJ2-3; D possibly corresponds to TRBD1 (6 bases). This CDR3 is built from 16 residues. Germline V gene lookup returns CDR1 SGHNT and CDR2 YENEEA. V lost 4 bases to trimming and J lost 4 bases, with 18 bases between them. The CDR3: CASSSSGGVGSDTQYF. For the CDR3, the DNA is TGTGCCAGCAGCTCTAGTGGGGGCGTAGGGTCAGATACGCAGTATTTT.

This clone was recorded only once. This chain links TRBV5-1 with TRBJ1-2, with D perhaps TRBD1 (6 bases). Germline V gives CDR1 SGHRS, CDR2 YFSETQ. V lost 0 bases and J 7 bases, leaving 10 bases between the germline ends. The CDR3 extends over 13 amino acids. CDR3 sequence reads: CASSLESGAGYTF. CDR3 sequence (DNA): TGCGCCAGCAGCTTGGAGTCAGGGGCTGGCTACACCTTC. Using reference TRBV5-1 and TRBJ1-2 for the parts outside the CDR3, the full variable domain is KAGVTQTPRYLIKTRGQQVTLSCSPISGHRSVSWYQQTPGQGLQFLFEYFSETQRNKGNFPGRFSGRQFSNSRSEMNVSTLELGDSALYLCASSLESGAGYTFGSGTRLTVV.

CDR3 in DNA: TGTGCCACCAGCAGCTTACAGGGGGAGGGGAACGAGCAGTACTTC. It yields the protein CATSSLQGEGNEQYF. V and J are TRBV15 and TRBJ2-7; weak D call: TRBD1 (8 bases). The CDR3 totals 15 residues. The V gene's germline CDR1 is LNHNV and CDR2 YYDKDF (reference sequence). V was shortened by 3 bases and J by 5 bases, with 17 bases between the two germline ends. Supplemented by reference TRBV15 and TRBJ2-7, the full variable domain reads DAMVIQNPRYQVTQFGKPVTLSCSQTLNHNVMYWYQQKSSQAPKLLFHYYDKDFNNEADTPDNFQSRRPNTSFCFLDIRSPGLGDTAMYLCATSSLQGEGNEQYFGPGTRLTVT.

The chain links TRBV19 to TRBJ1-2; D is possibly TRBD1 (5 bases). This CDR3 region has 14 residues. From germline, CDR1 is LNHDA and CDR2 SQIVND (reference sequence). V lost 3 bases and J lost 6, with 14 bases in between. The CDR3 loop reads CASSIFGANHGYTF. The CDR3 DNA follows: TGTGCCAGTAGTATCTTTGGGGCGAACCATGGCTACACCTTC.

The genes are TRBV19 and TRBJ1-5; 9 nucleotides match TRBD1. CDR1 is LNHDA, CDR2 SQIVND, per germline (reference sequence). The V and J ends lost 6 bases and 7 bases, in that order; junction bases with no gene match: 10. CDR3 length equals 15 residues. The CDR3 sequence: CASRAWTGEGQPQHF. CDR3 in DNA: TGTGCCAGTAGAGCCTGGACAGGGGAGGGCCAGCCCCAGCATTTT.

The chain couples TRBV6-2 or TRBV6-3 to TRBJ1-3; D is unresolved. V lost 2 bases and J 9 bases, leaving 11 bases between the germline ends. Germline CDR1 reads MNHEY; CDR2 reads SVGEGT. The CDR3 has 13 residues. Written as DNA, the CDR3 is TGTGCCAGCAGTTACCGGCAGGAGGGCACCATATATTTT. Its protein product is CASSYRQEGTIYF.

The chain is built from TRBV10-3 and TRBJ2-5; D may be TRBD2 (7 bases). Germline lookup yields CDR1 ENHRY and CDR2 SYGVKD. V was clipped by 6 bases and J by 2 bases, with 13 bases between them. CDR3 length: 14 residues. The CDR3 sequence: CAIREGGPQETQYF. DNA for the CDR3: TGTGCCATCAGGGAGGGGGGGCCTCAAGAGACCCAGTACTTC.

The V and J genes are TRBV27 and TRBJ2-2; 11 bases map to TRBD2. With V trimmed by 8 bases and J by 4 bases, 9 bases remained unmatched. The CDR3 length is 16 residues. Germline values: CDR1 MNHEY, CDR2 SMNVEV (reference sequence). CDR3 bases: TGTGCCAGCCATAGCGGGGGGGCAGGTGTCACCGGGGAGCTGTTTTTT. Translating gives CASHSGGAGVTGELFF.

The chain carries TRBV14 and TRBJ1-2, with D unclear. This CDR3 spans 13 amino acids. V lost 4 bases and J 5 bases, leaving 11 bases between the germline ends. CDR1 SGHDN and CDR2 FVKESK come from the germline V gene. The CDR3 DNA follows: TGTGCCAGCAGCCCCGGGGTGCAGTATGGCTACACCTTC. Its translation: CASSPGVQYGYTF.

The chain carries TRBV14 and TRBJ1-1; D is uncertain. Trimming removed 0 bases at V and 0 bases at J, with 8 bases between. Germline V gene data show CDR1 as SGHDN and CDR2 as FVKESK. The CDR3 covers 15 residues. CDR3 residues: CASSQDQALNTEAFF. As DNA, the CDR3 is TGTGCCAGCAGCCAAGATCAGGCGTTGAACACTGAAGCTTTCTTT.

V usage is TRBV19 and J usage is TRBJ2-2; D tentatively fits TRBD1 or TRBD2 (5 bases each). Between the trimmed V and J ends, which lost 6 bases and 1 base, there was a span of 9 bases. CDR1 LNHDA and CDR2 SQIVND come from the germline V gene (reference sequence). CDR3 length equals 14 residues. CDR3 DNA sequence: TGTGCCAGTAGCCTGGGACGGAACACCGGGGAGCTGTTTTTT. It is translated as CASSLGRNTGELFF.

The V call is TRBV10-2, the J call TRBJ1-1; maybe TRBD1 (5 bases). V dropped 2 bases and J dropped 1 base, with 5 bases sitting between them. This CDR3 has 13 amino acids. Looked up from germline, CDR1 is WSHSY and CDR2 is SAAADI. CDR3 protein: CASSEGGNTEAFF. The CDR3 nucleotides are TGCGCCAGCAGTGAGGGGGGGAACACTGAAGCTTTCTTT.

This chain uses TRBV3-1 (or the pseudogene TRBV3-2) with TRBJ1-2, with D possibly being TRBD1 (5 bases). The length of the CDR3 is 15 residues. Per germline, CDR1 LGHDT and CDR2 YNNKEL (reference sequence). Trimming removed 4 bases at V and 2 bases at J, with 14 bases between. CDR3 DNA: TGTGCCAGCAGCCCCAAACCCGGGACGAACTATGGCTACACCTTC. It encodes CASSPKPGTNYGYTF.

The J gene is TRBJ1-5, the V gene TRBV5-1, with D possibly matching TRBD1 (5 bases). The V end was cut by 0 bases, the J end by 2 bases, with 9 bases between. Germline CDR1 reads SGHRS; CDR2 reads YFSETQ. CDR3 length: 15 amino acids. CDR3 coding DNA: TGCGCCAGCAGCTTGGAAGGGGCAGGCAATCAGCCCCAGCATTTT. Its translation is CASSLEGAGNQPQHF.

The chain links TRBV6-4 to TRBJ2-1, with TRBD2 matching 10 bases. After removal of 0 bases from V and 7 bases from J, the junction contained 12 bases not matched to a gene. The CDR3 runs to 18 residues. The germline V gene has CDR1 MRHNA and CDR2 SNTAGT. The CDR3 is CASSDSPNILAGGNEQFF. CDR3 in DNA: TGTGCCAGCAGTGACTCCCCGAATATTTTAGCGGGGGGTAATGAGCAGTTCTTC.

This CDR3 is CASSQGQGDYEQYF. CDR3 in DNA: TGCGCCAGCAGCCAAGGGCAGGGTGACTACGAGCAGTACTTC. The V and J genes are TRBV4-3 and TRBJ2-7; possibly TRBD1 for D (5 bases). V lost 1 base and J 3 bases, leaving 10 bases between the germline ends. Germline V CDR1 and CDR2: LGHNA, YSLEER. The CDR3 is 14 amino acids.